This T cell receptor (beta chain) was identified during a study of CD8+ T cells in alopecia areata. Study-level background: For treated patients, severity scores reflected the percentage of scalp area affected.

Sequencing relied on a cDNA template that was reverse transcribed from extracted RNA. The protocol was immunoSEQ multiplex PCR, while the TCRdb copy is restricted to in-frame clones and leaves out a portion. The sample contains 120,000 or so clones, roughly 50% of which appear only once. Whole-study results and caveats: The link between baseline CD8+ expansion and response remains uncertain with one nonresponder. Compared with normal scalp, lesional scalp had higher clonality and more expanded CD8+ clones.

The treatment here: oral pan-JAK inhibitor, 5-10 mg twice daily. Turning to this clone: Its cognate antigen is unknown.

Sequenced material: CD8+ T cells sorted from blood, taken at week 4, from a patient treated with tofacitinib. This TCR came from a human donor with alopecia areata.

CDR3 region: CSVGTDMYGYTF. The CDR3 bases are TGCAGCGTTGGGACCGACATGTATGGCTACACCTTC. This chain joins TRBV29-1 and TRBJ1-2; the D is unclear. Trimming stripped 4 bases from V and 5 bases from J, with 11 bases between. CDR3 length equals 12 residues. The germline V gene encodes CDR1 SQVTM and CDR2 ANQGSEA. Full variable domain (missing parts from reference TRBV29-1 and TRBJ1-2): SAVISQKPSRDICQRGTSLTIQCQVDSQVTMMFWYRQQPGQSLTLIATANQGSEATYESGFVIDKFPISRPNLTFSTLTVSNMSPEDSSIYLCSVGTDMYGYTFGSGTRLTVV.